This T cell receptor beta chain was profiled in a study of CXCR3-negative and CXCR3-positive naive CD8 T cells. Concerning this clonotype: Antigen: not known.

The CDR3 is 13 residues long. From germline, CDR1 is SQVTM and CDR2 ANQGSEA. Overall study results and limits: The authors found comparable surface CD5 between naive subsets and inferred TCR strength from TRB CDR3 properties. The study found CXCR3 expression partially decreased after cryopreservation and ran most assays on fresh PBMCs. Naive cells that were CXCR3-positive had more hydrophobic TRB CDR3s (compared with CXCR3-negative naive cells).

Naive cells were sorted as CD45RO-, CCR7+, CD27+ and CD95-. UMI-tagged TRB cDNA libraries were built via 5' RACE. TCRdb re-called the 5' RACE reads, yielding one record per CDR3 amino acid sequence without DNA. The table lists more than 70,000 distinct CDR3 sequences. The sample was naive CXCR3+ CD8+ T cells from blood. Subset described: CD45RO-CCR7+CD27+CD95- naive CD8+ T cells expressing CXCR3 (TNR3+). This sequence originates from a human donor in good health. Some clones in this sample may be carry-over from other donors' samples. The chain combines TRBV29-1 with TRBJ2-1. The CDR3 loop reads CSVVLVSYNEQFF.